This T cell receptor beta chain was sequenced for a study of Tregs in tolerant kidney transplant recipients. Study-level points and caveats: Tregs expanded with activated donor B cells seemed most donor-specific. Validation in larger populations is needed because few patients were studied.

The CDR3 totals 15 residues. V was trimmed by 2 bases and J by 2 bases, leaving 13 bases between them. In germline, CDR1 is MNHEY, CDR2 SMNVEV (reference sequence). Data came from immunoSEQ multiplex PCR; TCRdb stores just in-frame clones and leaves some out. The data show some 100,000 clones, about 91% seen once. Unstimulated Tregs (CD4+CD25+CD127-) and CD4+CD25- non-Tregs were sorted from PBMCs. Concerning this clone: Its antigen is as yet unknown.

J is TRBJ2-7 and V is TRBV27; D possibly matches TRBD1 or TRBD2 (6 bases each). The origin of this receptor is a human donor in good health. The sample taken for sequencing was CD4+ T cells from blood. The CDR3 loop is CASSLKGGLTYEQYF. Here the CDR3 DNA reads TGTGCCAGCAGTTTAAAGGGGGGACTTACCTACGAGCAGTACTTC.